The 23 T cell receptor beta chains below come from one sample, sequenced in a study of a mutant IDH1 vaccine in newly diagnosed glioma. Their antigen targets remain unknown. Only in-frame clones appear in the TCRdb table, and some are missing; sequencing was by immunoSEQ multiplex PCR. The table has roughly 50,000 clones, 76% seen once; the top ten hold over 4%. The sample's time point: week 47, end of study. Every vaccination contained 300 ug of the mutant IDH1 20-mer peptide and was paired with topical imiquimod. The specimen comprised PBMCs, sampled from a glioma patient whose treatment included an IDH1 peptide vaccine. Receptors originate from a middle-aged woman with glioma. Some clones in this sample may be carry-over from other donors' samples.

The chain carries TRBV6-1 and TRBJ2-2; D is possibly TRBD1 (6 bases). The V and J ends lost 10 bases and 4 bases respectively, with 16 bases between them. The CDR3 has 14 amino acids. In germline, CDR1 is MNHNS, CDR2 SASEGT. CDR3 DNA: TGTGCCACCGTGACAGGCTCAAGCACCGGGGAGCTGTTTTTT. Protein: CATVTGSSTGELFF.

The chain has TRBV15 and TRBJ1-4, with TRBD1 as a possible D gene (6 bases). This CDR3 is built from 15 residues. Per germline, CDR1 LNHNV and CDR2 YYDKDF (reference sequence). Trimming pared 0 bases from V and 8 bases from J, leaving 13 bases between. The CDR3 sequence is CATSRDGGGTEKLFF. The DNA of the CDR3 is TGTGCCACCAGCAGAGATGGAGGGGGAACCGAAAAACTGTTTTTT.

This sequence joins TRBV7-8 and TRBJ1-2, with a weak D call TRBD1 (5 bases). CDR3 length: 16 residues. Trimming shortened V by 0 bases and J by 0 bases, and 11 bases separated the two germline ends. CDR1 is SGHVS and CDR2 is FQNEAQ in the germline V gene. CDR3 amino acids: CASSLASRGTNYGYTF. In DNA form, the CDR3 reads TGTGCCAGCAGCTTAGCGTCTCGGGGGACTAACTATGGCTACACCTTC.

The V gene is TRBV7-6, the J gene TRBJ2-7; 7 bases map to TRBD1. Trimming removed 4 bases from V and 4 bases from J; junction bases left unmatched: 4. Germline V gene sequence: CDR1 SGHVS, CDR2 FNYEAQ. CDR3 length: 13 residues. CDR3: CASSYRGPYEQYF. In DNA, the CDR3 is TGTGCCAGCAGCTACAGGGGTCCGTACGAGCAGTACTTC.

The chain is built from TRBV29-1 and TRBJ1-2, with D possibly TRBD1 on 6 matching bases. Per germline, CDR1 SQVTM and CDR2 ANQGSEA. Between the trimmed V and J ends, which lost 0 bases and 4 bases, there was a span of 18 bases. The CDR3 spans 16 residues. For the CDR3, the DNA is TGCAGCGTTGAAGAGGGACCTGGGGGCGCTGGCTATGGCTACACCTTC. It specifies CSVEEGPGGAGYGYTF.

This chain connects TRBV29-1 to TRBJ1-2, with TRBD1 matching over 7 bases. The CDR3 runs to 13 residues. Germline lookup yields CDR1 SQVTM and CDR2 ANQGSEA. The V gene end was trimmed by 0 bases and the J gene end by 7 bases; junction bases not matched to a gene: 5. The DNA for the CDR3 is TGCAGCGTTGAAGATACAGGGGTTCCTGGCTACACCTTC. This gives the protein CSVEDTGVPGYTF.

This sequence joins TRBV7-2 and TRBJ1-3, with D perhaps matching TRBD1 (5 bases). Germline loops: CDR1 SGHTA, CDR2 FQGNSA. V shed 6 bases and J shed 0 bases, with 9 bases lying between them. This CDR3 comprises 14 residues. CDR3 amino acids: CASREGTSGNTIYF. In nucleotides, the CDR3 is TGTGCCAGCAGAGAAGGGACCTCTGGAAACACCATATATTTT.

The chain links TRBV5-1 to TRBJ2-3, with 8 bases that match TRBD2. The CDR3 is 13 residues long. Germline CDR1 SGHRS, CDR2 YFSETQ. The V gene end was trimmed by 4 bases and the J gene end by 8 bases; junction bases not matched to a gene: 6. This CDR3 is CASSRGGEGTQYF. In DNA, the CDR3 is TGCGCCAGCAGCCGGGGGGGGGAGGGTACGCAGTATTTT.

The rearrangement uses TRBV5-1 and TRBJ1-6, with 7 bases fitting TRBD1. Germline values: CDR1 SGHRS, CDR2 YFSETQ. This CDR3 has 16 residues. V gave up 1 base and J gave up 6 bases; unmatched junction bases: 7. The CDR3 DNA sequence: TGCGCCAGCAGCTTGAGTCATGGACAGGTTAATTCACCCCTCCACTTT. Encoded protein: CASSLSHGQVNSPLHF.

CDR3 region: CASLRGGSTDTQYF. Written as DNA, the CDR3 is TGCGCCAGCCTCCGGGGGGGTAGCACAGATACGCAGTATTTT. The chain couples TRBV5-1 to TRBJ2-3; 8 nucleotides align to TRBD2. With 7 bases clipped from V and 0 bases from J, the junction kept 4 bases outside the gene matches. CDR3 length: 14 amino acids. Germline V CDR1 and CDR2: SGHRS, YFSETQ.

The gene calls are TRBV2 and TRBJ2-7; possible D gene TRBD2, 6 bases. In germline, CDR1 is SNHLY, CDR2 FYNNEI. The CDR3 extends over 14 amino acids. V shed 7 bases and J shed 3 bases, with 16 bases lying between them. The CDR3 region has the DNA TGTGCCAGCATAGAGGAGGGGAGAGGCTACGAGCAGTACTTC. Protein product: CASIEEGRGYEQYF.

This clone was found once. V and J are TRBV10-3 and TRBJ2-7, with D perhaps matching TRBD2 (6 bases). This CDR3 is 14 amino acids long. Trimming removed 6 bases from V and 2 bases from J, with 14 bases in between. Germline V lookup: CDR1 ENHRY, CDR2 SYGVKD. CDR3 nucleotides: TGTGCCATCAGCGGGACTTTCCCGACCTACGAGCAGTACTTC. Encoded protein: CAISGTFPTYEQYF.

The V gene is TRBV5-1, the J gene TRBJ2-2; 7 bases fit TRBD1. The length of the CDR3 is 15 residues. Germline V gene data show CDR1 as SGHRS and CDR2 as YFSETQ. Trimming took 0 bases from V and 4 from J; bases not matched to a gene: 3. CDR3 sequence reads: CASSLEGASTGELFF. The DNA of the CDR3 is TGCGCCAGCAGCTTGGAGGGGGCAAGCACCGGGGAGCTGTTTTTT.

This clone was counted once. This chain links TRBV30 with TRBJ1-4; no clear D. V was trimmed by 8 bases and J by 7 bases, leaving 17 bases between them. This CDR3 comprises 13 residues. From germline, CDR1 is GTSNPN and CDR2 SVGIG (reference sequence). The CDR3 sequence is CAGSVRRSEKLFF. The DNA of the CDR3 is TGTGCCGGGTCGGTCCGGAGGAGTGAAAAACTGTTTTTT.

The V call is TRBV6-1, the J call TRBJ2-5; D may be TRBD1 (6 bases). The V gene's germline CDR1 is MNHNS and CDR2 SASEGT. V lost 5 bases and J 2 bases, leaving 9 bases between the germline ends. CDR3 length equals 13 residues. DNA for the CDR3: TGTGCCAGCAGTTGGACAGTTCAAGAGACCCAGTACTTC. Its protein product is CASSWTVQETQYF.

V is TRBV6-5 and J is TRBJ2-3; no definite D call. CDR3 length: 14 amino acids. V was cut by 2 bases and J by 12 bases, with 18 bases left in between. In germline, CDR1 is MNHEY, CDR2 SVGAGI. CDR3 sequence: CASSYMISGVTQYF. For the CDR3, the DNA is TGTGCCAGCAGTTACATGATCTCCGGCGTTACACAGTATTTT.

The rearrangement uses TRBV6-6 and TRBJ2-1; D tentatively fits TRBD1 or TRBD2 (5 bases each). The CDR3 is 12 amino acids. V was cut by 4 bases and J by 14 bases, with 15 bases left in between. Germline CDR1 reads MNHNY; CDR2 reads SVGAGI (reference sequence). The CDR3 DNA reads as TGTGCCAGCAGTTCTCCGACGGGGCCCAAGTTCTTC. Encoded protein: CASSSPTGPKFF.

The chain employs TRBV7-3 and TRBJ2-1, with 9 bases that match TRBD1. J was trimmed by 5 bases and V by 5 bases; bases with no gene match: 7. Germline V lookup: CDR1 SGHTA, CDR2 FQGTGA. There are 15 residues in the CDR3. DNA of the CDR3: TGTGCCAGCAGCCCGACAGGGGGGGGACACAATGAGCAGTTCTTC. The encoded protein is CASSPTGGGHNEQFF.

The chain links TRBV9 to TRBJ1-4; TRBD1 aligns across 7 bases. The CDR3 sequence is 15 residues long. J gave up 8 bases and V 0 bases, and 7 bases lay outside the gene matches. Germline CDR1 SGDLS, CDR2 YYNGEE. The chain's CDR3 is CASSVAGTANEKLFF. In DNA, the CDR3 is TGTGCCAGCAGCGTAGCTGGGACAGCAAACGAAAAACTGTTTTTT.

The V call is TRBV7-2, the J call TRBJ1-2; 10 positions match TRBD1. Per germline, CDR1 SGHTA and CDR2 FQGNSA. This CDR3 spans 17 amino acids. V trimming: 3 bases; J trimming: 2 bases; junction bases outside the gene matches: 9. The CDR3 reads CASSLDWDRGKNYGYTF. The CDR3 DNA reads as TGTGCCAGCAGCTTGGACTGGGACAGGGGAAAAAACTATGGCTACACCTTC.

V usage is TRBV30 and J usage is TRBJ1-3; D perhaps matches TRBD1 (5 bases). CDR3 length: 16 residues. Germline CDR1 GTSNPN, CDR2 SVGIG (reference sequence). V was trimmed by 0 bases and J by 0 bases, leaving 12 bases between them. The CDR3: CAWSVPGRVSGNTIYF. CDR3 bases: TGTGCCTGGAGTGTACCCGGCAGGGTCTCTGGAAACACCATATATTTT.

The chain carries TRBV4-1 and TRBJ2-1; D may be TRBD1 (6 bases). Germline V gene sequence: CDR1 MGHRA, CDR2 YSYEKL. This CDR3 region has 17 residues. The V end was cut by 2 bases, the J end by 7 bases, with 21 bases between. The CDR3 sequence: CASSQQFSWGPGNEQFF. CDR3 DNA sequence: TGCGCCAGCAGCCAACAATTCTCTTGGGGGCCGGGGAATGAGCAGTTCTTC.

V and J are TRBV7-6 and TRBJ2-3, with a tentative D call TRBD1 (6 bases). The CDR3 is 15 residues long. The V and J ends lost 4 bases and 6 bases respectively, with 17 bases between them. CDR1 is SGHVS, CDR2 FNYEAQ, per germline. The CDR3, as DNA: TGTGCCAGCAGCTCCTGGGCCCAGGGGAAGGATACGCAGTATTTT. It codes for CASSSWAQGKDTQYF.